This T cell receptor (beta chain) was sequenced during a study of early stage breast cancer tumors. Across the whole study: Among around 12 ER+/PR+/HER2- tumors, eight were ductal, four lobular.

Germline lookup yields CDR1 SGDLS and CDR2 YYNGEE. Unmatched junction bases numbered 5, after V lost 1 base and J lost 2 bases. This CDR3 spans 15 amino acids. Only in-frame clones appear in the TCRdb table, and some are missing; sequencing was by immunoSEQ multiplex PCR. The sample contains 51,000 or so clones, roughly 80% of which appear only once. Findings and caveats of the study: Functional markers like CD4, CD8 and FOXP3 were missed in bulk sequencing. Tumor and normal breast were distinguished via blood comparison in 14 of 16 patients. Compared with adjacent normal breast, tumors showed 2 to 2.5-fold denser, more clonal T cells.

Of note for this clone: The antigen is undetermined.

The material sequenced was blood. The chain joins TRBV9 to TRBJ2-7, with 8 bases fitting TRBD1. The source is a person between 50 and 60 years old with breast cancer. The CDR3 loop reads CASSVTGTGPYEQYF. The DNA of the CDR3 is TGTGCCAGCAGCGTAACCGGGACAGGACCCTACGAGCAGTACTTC. The full variable domain, in which reference TRBV9 and TRBJ2-7 provide the parts outside the CDR3, is DSGVTQTPKHLITATGQRVTLRCSPRSGDLSVYWYQQSLDQGLQFLIQYYNGEERAKGNILERFSAQQFPDLHSELNLSSLELGDSALYFCASSVTGTGPYEQYFGPGTRLTVT.